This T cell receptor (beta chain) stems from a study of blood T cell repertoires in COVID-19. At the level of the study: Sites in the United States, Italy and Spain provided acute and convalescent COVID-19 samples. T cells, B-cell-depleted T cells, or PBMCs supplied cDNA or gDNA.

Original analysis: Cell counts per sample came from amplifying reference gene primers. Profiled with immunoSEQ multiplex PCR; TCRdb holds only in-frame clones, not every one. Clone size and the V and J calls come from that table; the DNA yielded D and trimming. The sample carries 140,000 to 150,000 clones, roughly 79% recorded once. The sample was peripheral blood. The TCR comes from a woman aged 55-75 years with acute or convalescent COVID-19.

CDR3 protein: CASSIEGGRIPKETQYF. CDR3 bases: TGCGCCAGCAGCATTGAGGGGGGGCGGATACCAAAAGAGACCCAGTACTTC. The chain couples TRBV5-1 to TRBJ2-5; the D gene is possibly TRBD2 (7 bases). V lost 4 bases and J 3 bases, leaving 22 bases between the germline ends. Per germline, CDR1 SGHRS and CDR2 YFSETQ. CDR3 length: 17 amino acids.